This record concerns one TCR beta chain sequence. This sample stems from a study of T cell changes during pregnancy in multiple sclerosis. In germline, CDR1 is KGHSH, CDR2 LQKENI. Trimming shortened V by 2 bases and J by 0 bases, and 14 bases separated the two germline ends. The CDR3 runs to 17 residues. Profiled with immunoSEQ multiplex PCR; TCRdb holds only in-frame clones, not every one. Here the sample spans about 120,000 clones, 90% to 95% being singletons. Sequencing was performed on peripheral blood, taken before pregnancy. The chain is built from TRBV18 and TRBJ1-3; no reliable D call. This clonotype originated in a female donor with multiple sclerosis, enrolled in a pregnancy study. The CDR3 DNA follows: TGTGCCAGCTCACCAGGAGCTGCCGTTTTCTCTGGAAACACCATATATTTT. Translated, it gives CASSPGAAVFSGNTIYF.